The entry below gives a single T cell receptor (beta chain) sequence along with its context. Its target is unknown. These data are taken from a study of shared clonotypes between healthy human individuals. Study as a whole: CD4 naive and CD4 memory each took three plates per donor, while CD8 naive took two and CD8 memory one.

The CDR3 extends over 19 amino acids. Germline CDR1 reads SGHTA; CDR2 reads FQGNSA. The V and J ends lost 1 base and 2 bases respectively, with 23 bases between them. The assay was immunoSEQ multiplex PCR, and TCRdb's table has in-frame clones only and misses some. The data show about 2.4 million clones, approximately 90% seen once. The study, taken as a whole, reports: Among donors, the sharing of clonotypes was expected to be influenced by sequencing depth. Naive subsets, compared against memory subsets, generally had larger estimated richness values.

Splitting of CD4+ cells produced CD45RA+ naive and CD45RA-negative memory subsets. The gene calls are TRBV7-2 and TRBJ2-5; the D gene is possibly TRBD2 (5 bases). This TCR came from a man younger than 35 in good health. The sample consisted of naive CD4+ T cells sorted from blood. Sample subset: CD45RA+ positively selected. Here the CDR3 DNA reads TGTGCCAGCAGCTTAGTTTTAGGAGGTCTCCTCGGCGGGCAAGAGACCCAGTACTTC. Translated, it gives CASSLVLGGLLGGQETQYF.